These 4 T cell receptor beta chains share one sample of origin, sequenced in a study of OX40 agonist ivuxolimab in advanced cancers. Some clones are missing from TCRdb's copy, which holds only in-frame ones; the method was immunoSEQ multiplex PCR. The table lists around 100,000 clones, approximately 90% of them singletons. This specimen was CD4+ or CD8+ T cells sorted from blood, taken in a trial of the OX40 agonist ivuxolimab. The receptors originated from an adult with an advanced solid tumor such as melanoma, head and neck, liver or kidney cancer.

The chain joins TRBV5-1 to TRBJ2-5, with unresolved D. Germline-derived CDR1 and CDR2 are SGHRS and YFSETQ. V lost 4 bases and J lost 5, with 18 bases in between. This CDR3 region has 15 residues. The CDR3 nucleotides are TGCGCCAGCAGCCCTAGGGCGGATGACGGTGAGACCCAGTACTTC. Its translation: CASSPRADDGETQYF. The full variable domain, its missing parts supplied by reference TRBV5-1 and TRBJ2-5, is KAGVTQTPRYLIKTRGQQVTLSCSPISGHRSVSWYQQTPGQGLQFLFEYFSETQRNKGNFPGRFSGRQFSNSRSEMNVSTLELGDSALYLCASSPRADDGETQYFGPGTRLLVL.

The gene calls are TRBV29-1 and TRBJ2-2; TRBD2 might be the D (6 bases). Deletions cut 0 bases from V and 7 bases from J, with 9 bases between. CDR1 and CDR2 (germline): SQVTM, ANQGSEA. This CDR3 has 13 amino acids. CDR3 in DNA: TGCAGCGTTGAAGACCTCGGGGGCGGGGAGCTGTTTTTT. Its protein product is CSVEDLGGGELFF.

The chain combines TRBV7-9 with TRBJ2-6; possibly TRBD1 for D (6 bases). Germline V lookup: CDR1 SEHNR, CDR2 FQNEAQ (reference sequence). The CDR3 is 18 residues long. V was cut by 5 bases and J by 3 bases, with 20 bases left in between. The CDR3 reads CASSTRGSKWLGANVLTF. DNA of the CDR3: TGTGCCAGCAGCACCAGGGGTAGTAAATGGCTTGGGGCCAACGTCCTGACTTTC.

This clone has just one count. V usage is TRBV7-2 and J usage is TRBJ2-3, with 9 bases aligning to TRBD1. Trimming cost V 0 bases and J 5 bases; bases outside gene matches: 12. The CDR3 is made up of 18 amino acids. CDR1 and CDR2 from the germline V gene are SGHTA and FQGNSA. The CDR3 protein is CASSLARLYRGRVDTQYF. CDR3 nucleotides: TGTGCCAGCAGCTTAGCGCGGTTGTACAGGGGGCGGGTAGATACGCAGTATTTT. Variable domain in full (rest from reference TRBV7-2 and TRBJ2-3): GAGVSQSPSNKVTEKGKDVELRCDPISGHTALYWYRQSLGQGLEFLIYFQGNSAPDKSGLPSDRFSAERTGGSVSTLTIQRTQQEDSAVYLCASSLARLYRGRVDTQYFGPGTRLTVL.